In this sample, the clone carrying this T cell receptor (beta chain) turned up many times. Its target is not known. The CDR3 is 15 amino acids. V shed 2 bases and J 3 bases; nucleotides not matched to a gene: 3. Germline CDR1 reads MGHDK; CDR2 reads SYGVNS. This specimen comes from a study of response to subunit inactivated influenza vaccine. TCRdb processed the RT-PCR reads anew with MiXCR; each CDR3 protein has one entry. The repertoire holds roughly 700,000 distinct CDR3 sequences, with more than 11% as singletons. Study-wide points: There was a suggestion from the authors that each seasonal influenza vaccination recruits few new T cells.

The gene calls are TRBV25-1 and TRBJ1-4; 7 bases are a match to TRBD1. This clonotype was obtained from a man between 50 and 59 years old who received an inactivated influenza vaccine. The input for sequencing was PBMCs from blood, taken roughly 15 days before vaccination. The CDR3 DNA reads TGTGCCAGCAGTGAAATGACAGGGTCTAATGAAAAACTGTTTTTT. This codes for CASSEMTGSNEKLFF.